These T cell receptor beta chains were read from a single sample in a study of STAT5B mutations in CD4+ large granular lymphocyte leukemia. Clones were sequenced by immunoSEQ multiplex PCR, and TCRdb holds only the in-frame ones, with some missing. Altogether 23,000 or so clones are present, about two thirds being singletons, with the ten largest covering 0.55% to 0.65%. Sequencing was performed on CD4+ T cells from blood buffy coats. These receptors were taken from a human donor in good health. CDR3s include the opening cysteine and the closing phenylalanine or tryptophan. Each record gives: V gene, J gene, D gene, clone size, CDR3 DNA, CDR3 protein. D genes are given only for firm matches. For some rows the clone size is stated as once, few or many, or as a class when expanded; others skip it.

TRBV7-2	TRBJ1-3	NA	NA	TGTGCCAGCAGCTTAGGGTTCGGCTCTGGAAACACCATATATTTT	CASSLGFGSGNTIYF
TRBV7-2	TRBJ1-5	NA	NA	TGTGCCAGCAGCTTAGTGGGCGGCGAGAGCAATCAGCCCCAGCATTTT	CASSLVGGESNQPQHF
TRBV5-1	TRBJ2-1	NA	few	TGCGCCAGCAGCTTGGCCGGCTGGCGGTCCTACAATGAGCAGTTCTTC	CASSLAGWRSYNEQFF
TRBV7-2	TRBJ2-5	TRBD2	NA	TGTGCCAGCAGCTTCGAACTAGCGGGGGTGCAAGAGACCCAGTACTTC	CASSFELAGVQETQYF
TRBV7-9	TRBJ2-3	TRBD1	NA	TGTGCCAGCAGCTTGGGAGACAGGGGGTTTTCCGATACGCAGTATTTT	CASSLGDRGFSDTQYF
TRBV6-1	TRBJ2-2	NA	NA	TGTGCCACCACCGGACGGGGGTTGGTAGCCGGGGAGCTGTTTTTT	CATTGRGLVAGELFF
TRBV7-3	TRBJ1-1	TRBD1	NA	TGTGCCAGCAGCTTTGGACAGGGCGACACTGAAGCTTTCTTT	CASSFGQGDTEAFF
TRBV5-6	TRBJ2-1	NA	NA	TGTGCCAGCAGCGGTCGTGTTTTACGGGGGAGTCACAATGAGCAGTTCTTC	CASSGRVLRGSHNEQFF
TRBV11-3	TRBJ2-7	NA	NA	TGTGCCAGCAGCGTGGTACCCCCATACTACGAGCAGTACTTC	CASSVVPPYYEQYF
TRBV20-1	TRBJ2-7	NA	NA	TGCAGTGCTAGGAGGACCTACGAGCAGTACTTC	CSARRTYEQYF